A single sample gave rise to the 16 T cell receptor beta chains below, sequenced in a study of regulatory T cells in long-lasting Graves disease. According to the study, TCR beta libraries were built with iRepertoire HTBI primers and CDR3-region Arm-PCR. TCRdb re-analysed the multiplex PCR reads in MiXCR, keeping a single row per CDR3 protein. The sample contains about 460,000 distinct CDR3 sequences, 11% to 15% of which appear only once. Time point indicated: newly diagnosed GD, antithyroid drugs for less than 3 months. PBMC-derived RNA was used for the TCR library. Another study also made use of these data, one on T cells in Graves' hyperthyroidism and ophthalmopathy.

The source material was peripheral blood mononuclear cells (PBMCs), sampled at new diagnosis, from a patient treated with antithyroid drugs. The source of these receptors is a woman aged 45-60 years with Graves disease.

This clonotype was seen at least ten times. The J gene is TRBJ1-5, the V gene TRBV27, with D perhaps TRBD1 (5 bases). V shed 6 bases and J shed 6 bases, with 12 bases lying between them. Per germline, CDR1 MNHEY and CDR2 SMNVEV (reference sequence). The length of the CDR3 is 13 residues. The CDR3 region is CASSNGQSQPQHF. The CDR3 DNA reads TGTGCCAGCAGCAACGGACAATCTCAGCCCCAGCATTTT.

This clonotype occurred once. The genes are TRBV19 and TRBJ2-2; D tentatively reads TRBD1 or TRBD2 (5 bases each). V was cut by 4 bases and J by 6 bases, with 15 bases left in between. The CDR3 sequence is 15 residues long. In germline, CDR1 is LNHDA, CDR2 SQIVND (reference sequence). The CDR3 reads CASSTPEGRAGELFF. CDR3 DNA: TGTGCCAGTAGTACACCAGAGGGGAGAGCCGGGGAGCTGTTTTTT.

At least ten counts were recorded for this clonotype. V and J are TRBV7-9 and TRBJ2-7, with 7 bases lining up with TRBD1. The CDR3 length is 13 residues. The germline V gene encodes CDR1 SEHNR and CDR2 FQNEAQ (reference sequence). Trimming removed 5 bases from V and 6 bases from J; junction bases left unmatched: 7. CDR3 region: CASSTDRVGEQYF. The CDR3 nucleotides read TGTGCCAGCAGCACAGACAGGGTCGGCGAGCAGTACTTC.

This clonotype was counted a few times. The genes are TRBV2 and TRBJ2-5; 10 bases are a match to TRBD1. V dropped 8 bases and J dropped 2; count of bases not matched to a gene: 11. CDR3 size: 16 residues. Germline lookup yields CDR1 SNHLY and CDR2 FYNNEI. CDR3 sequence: CASPGDRGLQQETQYF. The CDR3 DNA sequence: TGTGCCAGCCCGGGGGACAGGGGCCTACAACAAGAGACCCAGTACTTC.

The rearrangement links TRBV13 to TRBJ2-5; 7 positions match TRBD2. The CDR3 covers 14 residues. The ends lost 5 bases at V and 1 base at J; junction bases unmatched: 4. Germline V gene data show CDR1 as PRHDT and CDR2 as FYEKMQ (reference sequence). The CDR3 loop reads CASSSGTAQETQYF. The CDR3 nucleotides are TGTGCCAGCAGCAGCGGGACGGCCCAAGAGACCCAGTACTTC.

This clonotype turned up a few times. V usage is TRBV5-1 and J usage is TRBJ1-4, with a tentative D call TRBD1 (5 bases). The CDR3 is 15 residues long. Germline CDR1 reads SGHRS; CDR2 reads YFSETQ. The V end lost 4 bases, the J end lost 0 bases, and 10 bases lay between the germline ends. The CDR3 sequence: CASSQQVATNEKLFF. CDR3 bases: TGCGCCAGCAGCCAACAGGTAGCAACTAATGAAAAACTGTTTTTT.

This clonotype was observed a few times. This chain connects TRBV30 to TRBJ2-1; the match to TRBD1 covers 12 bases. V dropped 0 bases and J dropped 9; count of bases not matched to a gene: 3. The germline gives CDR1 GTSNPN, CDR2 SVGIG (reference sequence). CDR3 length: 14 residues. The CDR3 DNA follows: TGTGCCTGGAGTGTAGGGACAGGGGGCAGTGAGCAGTTCTTC. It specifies CAWSVGTGGSEQFF. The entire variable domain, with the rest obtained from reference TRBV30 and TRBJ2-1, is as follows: SQTIHQWPATLVQPVGSPLSLECTVEGTSNPNLYWYRQAAGRGLQLLFYSVGIGQISSEVPQNLSASRPQDRQFILSSKKLLLSDSGFYLCAWSVGTGGSEQFFGPGTRLTVL.

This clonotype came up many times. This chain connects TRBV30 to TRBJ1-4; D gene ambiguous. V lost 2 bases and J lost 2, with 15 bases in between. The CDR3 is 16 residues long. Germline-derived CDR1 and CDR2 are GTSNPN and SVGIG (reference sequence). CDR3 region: CAWSTRARRTNEKLFF. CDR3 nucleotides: TGTGCCTGGAGTACACGGGCCCGAAGGACTAATGAAAAACTGTTTTTT.

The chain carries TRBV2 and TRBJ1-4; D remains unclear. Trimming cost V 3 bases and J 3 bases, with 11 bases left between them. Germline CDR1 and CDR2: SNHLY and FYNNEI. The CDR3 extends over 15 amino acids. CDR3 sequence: CASSEPPVPNEKLFF. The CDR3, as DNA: TGTGCCAGCAGTGAGCCCCCGGTCCCTAATGAAAAACTGTTTTTT.

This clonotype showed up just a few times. CDR3 coding DNA: TGTGCCACCAGTGATTTTGGGACACCATCGAGTACTAGCGGAGCCTACACCGGGGAGCTGTTTTTT. Its protein is CATSDFGTPSSTSGAYTGELFF. The V call is TRBV24-1, the J call TRBJ2-2; the match to TRBD2 covers 8 bases. Germline assignment: CDR1 KGHDR and CDR2 SFDVKD. CDR3 length equals 22 residues. V shed 1 base, J shed 3 bases, and the junction held 21 bases outside the gene matches.

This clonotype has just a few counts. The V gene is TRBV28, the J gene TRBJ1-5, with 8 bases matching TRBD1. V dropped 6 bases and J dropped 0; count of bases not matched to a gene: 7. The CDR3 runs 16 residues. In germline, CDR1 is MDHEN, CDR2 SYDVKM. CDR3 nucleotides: TGTGCCAGCAGGTTACCGGGACAGGATAGCAATCAGCCCCAGCATTTT. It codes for CASRLPGQDSNQPQHF.

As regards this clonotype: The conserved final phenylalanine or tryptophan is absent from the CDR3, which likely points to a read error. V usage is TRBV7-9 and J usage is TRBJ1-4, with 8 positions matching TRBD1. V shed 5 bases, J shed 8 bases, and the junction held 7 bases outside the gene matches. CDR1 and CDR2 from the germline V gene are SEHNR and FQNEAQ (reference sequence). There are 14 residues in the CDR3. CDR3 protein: CASSHGQGREKLFL. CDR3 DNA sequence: TGTGCCAGCAGCCACGGACAGGGCCGCGAAAAACTGTTTTTA.

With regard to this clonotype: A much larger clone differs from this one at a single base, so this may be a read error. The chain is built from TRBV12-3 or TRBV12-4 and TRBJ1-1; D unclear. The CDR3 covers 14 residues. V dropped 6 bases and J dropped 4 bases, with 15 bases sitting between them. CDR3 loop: CASSSSTRTTEAFF. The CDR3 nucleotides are TGTGCCAGCAGCTCGTCAACAAGGACCACTGAAGCTTTCTTT.

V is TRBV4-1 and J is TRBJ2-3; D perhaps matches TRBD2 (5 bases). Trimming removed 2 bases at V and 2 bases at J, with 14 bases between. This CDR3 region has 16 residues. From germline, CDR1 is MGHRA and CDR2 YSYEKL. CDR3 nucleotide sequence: TGCGCCAGCAGCCAAAGGCTAGCTGTTACCACAGATACGCAGTATTTT. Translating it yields CASSQRLAVTTDTQYF.

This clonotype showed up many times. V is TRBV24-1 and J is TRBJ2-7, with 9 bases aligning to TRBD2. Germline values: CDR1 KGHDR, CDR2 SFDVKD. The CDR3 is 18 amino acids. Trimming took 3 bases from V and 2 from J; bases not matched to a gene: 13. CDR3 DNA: TGTGCCACCAGTGATGCGTCTACTAGCGGGCTCAACCCCTACGAGCAGTACTTC. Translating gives CATSDASTSGLNPYEQYF.

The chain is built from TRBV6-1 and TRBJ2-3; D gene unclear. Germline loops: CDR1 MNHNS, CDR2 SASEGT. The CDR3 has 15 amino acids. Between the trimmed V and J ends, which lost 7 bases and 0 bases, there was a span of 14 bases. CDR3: CASNGGSSSTDTQYF. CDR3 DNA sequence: TGTGCCAGCAATGGCGGATCCTCTAGCACAGATACGCAGTATTTT.